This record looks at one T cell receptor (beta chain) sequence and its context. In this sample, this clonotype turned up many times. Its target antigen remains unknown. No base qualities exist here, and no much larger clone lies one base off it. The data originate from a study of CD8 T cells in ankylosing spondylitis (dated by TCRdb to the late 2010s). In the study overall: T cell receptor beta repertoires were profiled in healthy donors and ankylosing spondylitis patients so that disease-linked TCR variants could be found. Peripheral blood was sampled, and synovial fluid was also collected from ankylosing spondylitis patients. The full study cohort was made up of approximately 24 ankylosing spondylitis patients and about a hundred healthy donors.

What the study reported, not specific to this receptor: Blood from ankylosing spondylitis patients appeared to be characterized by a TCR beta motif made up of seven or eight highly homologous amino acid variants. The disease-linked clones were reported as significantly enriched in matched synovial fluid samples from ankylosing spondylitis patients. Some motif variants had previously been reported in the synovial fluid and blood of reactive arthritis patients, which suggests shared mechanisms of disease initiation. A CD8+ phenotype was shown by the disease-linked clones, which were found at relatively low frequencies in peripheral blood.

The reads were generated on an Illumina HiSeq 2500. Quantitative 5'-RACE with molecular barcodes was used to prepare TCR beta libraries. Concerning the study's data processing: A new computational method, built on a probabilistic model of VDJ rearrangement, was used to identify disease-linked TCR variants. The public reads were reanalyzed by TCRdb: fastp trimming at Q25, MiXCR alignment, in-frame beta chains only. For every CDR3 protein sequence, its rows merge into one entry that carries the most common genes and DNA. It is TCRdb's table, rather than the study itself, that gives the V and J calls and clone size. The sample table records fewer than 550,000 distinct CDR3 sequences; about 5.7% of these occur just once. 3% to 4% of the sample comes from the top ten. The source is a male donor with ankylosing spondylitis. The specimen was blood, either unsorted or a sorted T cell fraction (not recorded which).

The CDR3 protein sequence reads: CASSLAIGPNQPQHF. The DNA is as follows: TGCGCCAGCAGCTTAGCTATAGGACCCAATCAGCCCCAGCATTTT. Rearrangement joined TRBV5-1 to TRBJ1-5; the D gene remains uncertain. The germline V gene yields SGHRS for CDR1 and YFSETQ for CDR2. Including cysteine and phenylalanine, the CDR3 has 15 amino acids. The CDR3 DNA has 45 bases and is translated from base 1. Between the V and J ends, shortened by 2 bases and 3 bases respectively, the junction contains 12 bases.